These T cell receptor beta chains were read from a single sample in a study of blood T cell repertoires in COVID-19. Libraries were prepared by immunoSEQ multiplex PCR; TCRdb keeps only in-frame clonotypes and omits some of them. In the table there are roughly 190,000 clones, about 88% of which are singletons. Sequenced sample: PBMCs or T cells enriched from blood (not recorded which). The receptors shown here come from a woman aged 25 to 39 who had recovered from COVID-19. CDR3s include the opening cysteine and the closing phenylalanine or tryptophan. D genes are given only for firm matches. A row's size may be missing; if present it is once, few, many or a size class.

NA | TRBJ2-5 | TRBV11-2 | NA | CASSLDTSKETQYF | TGTGCCAGCAGCTTAGATACTAGCAAGGAGACCCAGTACTTC
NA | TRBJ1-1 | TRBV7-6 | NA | CASSLKPGENTEAFF | TGTGCCAGCAGCTTAAAGCCAGGGGAGAACACTGAAGCTTTCTTT
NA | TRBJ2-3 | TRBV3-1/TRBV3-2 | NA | CASSSRQRVDTQYF | TGTGCCAGCAGCTCCCGACAGCGGGTAGATACGCAGTATTTT
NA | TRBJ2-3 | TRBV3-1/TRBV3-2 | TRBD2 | CASSQVHREVADTQYF | TGTGCCAGCAGCCAAGTTCATCGGGAGGTCGCAGATACGCAGTATTTT
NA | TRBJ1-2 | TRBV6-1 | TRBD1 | CASSEREGAGWTYGYTF | TGTGCCAGCAGTGAACGAGAGGGGGCCGGCTGGACCTATGGCTACACCTTC
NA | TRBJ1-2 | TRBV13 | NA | CASSLGTSGGGYTF | TGTGCCAGCAGCTTAGGAACATCAGGTGGCGGCTACACCTTC
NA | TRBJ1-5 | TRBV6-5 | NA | CASRNVQLYNQPQHF | TGTGCCAGCAGGAACGTACAGTTATACAATCAGCCTCAGCATTTT
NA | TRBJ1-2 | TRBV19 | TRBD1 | CASSPQFGGGAGVFNYGYTF | TGTGCCAGTAGTCCCCAGTTTGGAGGGGGCGCCGGTGTATTCAACTATGGCTACACCTTC
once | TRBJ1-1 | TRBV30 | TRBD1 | CAWRDTGGTEAFF | TGTGCCTGGAGAGACACAGGGGGCACTGAAGCTTTCTTT
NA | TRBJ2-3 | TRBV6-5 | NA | CASSKQDTQYF | TGTGCCAGCAGTAAGCAAGATACGCAGTATTTT
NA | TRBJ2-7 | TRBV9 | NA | CASSAQGYGSYEQYF | TGTGCCAGCAGCGCACAGGGATACGGCTCCTACGAGCAGTACTTC
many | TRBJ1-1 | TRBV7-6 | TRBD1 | CASSSGQGMNTEAFF | TGTGCCAGCAGCTCGGGACAGGGGATGAACACTGAAGCTTTCTTT
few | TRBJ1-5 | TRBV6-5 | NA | CASSGTGGGNQPQHF | TGTGCCAGCAGCGGCACAGGTGGTGGCAATCAGCCCCAGCATTTT
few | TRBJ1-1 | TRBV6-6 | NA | CASSQTGADTEAFF | TGTGCCAGCAGTCAAACTGGGGCGGACACTGAAGCTTTCTTT
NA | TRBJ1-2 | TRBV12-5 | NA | CASGLGQDGYTF | TGTGCTAGTGGTTTGGGGCAAGATGGCTACACCTTC
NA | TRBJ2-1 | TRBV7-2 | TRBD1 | CASSWRGQGGVDEQFF | TGTGCCAGCAGCTGGCGGGGACAGGGAGGGGTCGATGAGCAGTTCTTC
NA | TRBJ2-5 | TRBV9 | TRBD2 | CASSVEGLAGETQYF | TGTGCCAGCAGCGTAGAGGGACTAGCGGGAGAGACCCAGTACTTC
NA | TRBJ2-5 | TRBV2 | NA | CASSARGTAGVGETQYF | TGTGCCAGCAGTGCGCGGGGGACAGCGGGAGTAGGAGAGACCCAGTACTTC
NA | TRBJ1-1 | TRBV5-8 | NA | CASSSIKNVRSTEAFF | TGTGCCAGCAGTTCAATCAAAAACGTTCGCAGCACTGAAGCTTTCTTT
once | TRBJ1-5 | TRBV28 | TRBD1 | CASGGQGVNQPQHF | TGTGCCAGCGGAGGACAGGGGGTAAATCAGCCCCAGCATTTT
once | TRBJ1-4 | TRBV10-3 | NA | CAIRPGLTNEKLFF | TGTGCCATCAGGCCGGGACTCACGAATGAAAAACTGTTTTTT
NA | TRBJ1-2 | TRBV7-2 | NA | CASSLAEGGADGYTF | TGTGCCAGCAGCTTAGCGGAGGGGGGGGCGGATGGCTACACCTTC
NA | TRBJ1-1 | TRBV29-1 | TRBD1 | CSAGQGALLKNTEAFF | TGCAGCGCTGGACAGGGGGCCCTACTTAAGAACACTGAAGCTTTCTTT
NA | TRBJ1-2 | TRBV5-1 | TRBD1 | CASSPPGQTNYGYTF | TGCGCCAGCAGCCCCCCGGGACAGACTAACTATGGCTACACCTTC
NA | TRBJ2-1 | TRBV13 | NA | CASSLGGRGPYNEQFF | TGTGCCAGCAGCTTAGGCGGGCGGGGGCCATACAATGAGCAGTTCTTC
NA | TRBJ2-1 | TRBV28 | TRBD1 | CASSLGTDNEQFF | TGTGCCAGCAGTTTAGGGACAGACAATGAGCAGTTCTTC
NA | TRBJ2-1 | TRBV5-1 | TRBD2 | CASRLGTSGGFHEQFF | TGCGCCAGCAGGTTAGGGACTAGCGGGGGATTTCATGAGCAGTTCTTC
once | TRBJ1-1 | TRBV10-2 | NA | CASNREGYAFF | TGCGCCAGCAACAGGGAGGGGTACGCTTTCTTT
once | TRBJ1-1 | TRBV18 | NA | CASSPEVLVNTEAFF | TGTGCCAGCTCACCCGAAGTACTGGTTAACACTGAAGCTTTCTTT
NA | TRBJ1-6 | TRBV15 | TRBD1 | CATSREIRGSSYNSPLHF | TGTGCCACCAGCAGAGAGATCAGGGGGAGTTCCTATAATTCACCCCTCCACTTT
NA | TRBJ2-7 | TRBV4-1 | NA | CASSQEYLIEQYF | TGCGCCAGCAGCCAAGAGTACCTAATCGAGCAGTACTTC
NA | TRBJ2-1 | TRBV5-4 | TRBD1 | CASSPVDRGNRNEQFF | TGTGCCAGCAGCCCCGTAGACAGGGGGAATAGAAATGAGCAGTTCTTC
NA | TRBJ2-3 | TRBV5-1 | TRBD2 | CASSFLPSGGASTDTQYF | TGCGCCAGCAGCTTCCTTCCTAGCGGGGGGGCAAGCACAGATACGCAGTATTTT
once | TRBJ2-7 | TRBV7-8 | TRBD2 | CASSFFAGGPYEQYF | TGTGCCAGCAGCTTTTTCGCGGGAGGACCCTACGAGCAGTACTTC
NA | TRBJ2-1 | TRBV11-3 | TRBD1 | CASSLGGRGLPSSYNEQFF | TGTGCCAGCAGCTTAGGTGGCAGGGGGCTCCCTAGCTCCTACAATGAGCAGTTCTTC
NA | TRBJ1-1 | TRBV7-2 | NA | CASSSRGDTEAFF | TGTGCCAGCAGCTCCAGGGGAGACACTGAAGCTTTCTTT
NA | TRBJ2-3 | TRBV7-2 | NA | CASSLVQLATDTQYF | TGTGCCAGCAGCTTAGTTCAGCTAGCAACAGATACGCAGTATTTT
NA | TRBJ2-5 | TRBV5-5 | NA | CASSFGTVNQETQYF | TGTGCCAGCAGCTTCGGAACAGTTAACCAAGAGACCCAGTACTTC
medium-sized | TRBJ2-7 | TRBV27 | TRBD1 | CASSVDRGRRAGGPLPYEQYF | TGTGCCAGCAGCGTGGACAGGGGAAGGCGCGCGGGTGGCCCCCTTCCCTACGAGCAGTACTTC
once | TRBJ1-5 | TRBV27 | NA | CASKFQGRNQPQHF | TGTGCCAGCAAGTTTCAGGGGAGAAATCAGCCCCAGCATTTT
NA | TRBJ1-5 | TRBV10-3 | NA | CAISAPGSNQPQHF | TGTGCCATCAGTGCCCCGGGTAGCAATCAGCCCCAGCATTTT
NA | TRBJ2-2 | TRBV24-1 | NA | CATSDQGLDTGELFF | TGTGCCACCAGTGACCAGGGGCTCGACACCGGGGAGCTGTTTTTT
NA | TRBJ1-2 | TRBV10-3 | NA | CAISEAGLKGGYTF | TGTGCCATCAGTGAGGCAGGGCTAAAAGGGGGCTACACCTTC